These 24 T cell receptor beta chains share one sample of origin, sequenced in a study of beta chain features in type 1 diabetes. cDNA synthesis used the whole RNA isolate, giving expressed TCRB sequences. Profiled with immunoSEQ multiplex PCR; TCRdb holds only in-frame clones, not every one. Among about 140,000 clones listed, less than 8.5% were seen once. Sequencing used central memory CD4+ T cells from blood. The receptors originated from a woman younger than 45 in good health.

The table lists this clone with a few counts. This chain links TRBV4-2 with TRBJ2-5, with D possibly being TRBD2 (6 bases). V lost 4 bases and J lost 7, with 10 bases in between. Germline V CDR1 and CDR2: LGHNA, YNFKEQ. The CDR3 contains 12 residues. In DNA form, the CDR3 reads TGTGCCAGCAGCCCTTTGGAGGGGACCCAGTACTTC. This sequence encodes CASSPLEGTQYF.

The genes are TRBV5-1 and TRBJ2-7, with 7 bases fitting TRBD1. From germline, CDR1 is SGHRS and CDR2 YFSETQ. Trimming removed 0 bases from V and 11 bases from J; junction bases left unmatched: 5. The CDR3 runs 12 residues. This chain's CDR3 is CASSLEGQIEYF. Written as DNA, the CDR3 is TGCGCCAGCAGCTTGGAGGGACAGATAGAGTACTTC.

This clone was picked up a small number of times. V and J are TRBV18 and TRBJ1-2; 8 bases are shared with TRBD1. The CDR3 runs 14 residues. Trimming removed 4 bases from V and 8 bases from J; junction bases left unmatched: 9. Looked up from germline, CDR1 is KGHSH and CDR2 is LQKENI. CDR3 region: CASSQEQDRVGYTF. For the CDR3, the DNA is TGTGCCAGCTCACAAGAGCAGGACAGGGTAGGCTACACCTTC. The full variable domain, its missing parts supplied by reference TRBV18 and TRBJ1-2, is NAGVMQNPRHLVRRRGQEARLRCSPMKGHSHVYWYRQLPEEGLKFMVYLQKENIIDESGMPKERFSAEFPKEGPSILRIQQVVRGDSAAYFCASSQEQDRVGYTFGSGTRLTVV.

The chain has TRBV6-5 and TRBJ2-1, with TRBD2 matching 10 bases. Germline loops: CDR1 MNHEY, CDR2 SVGAGI. V lost 6 bases, J lost 3 bases, and 5 bases stayed unmatched. This CDR3 is 15 amino acids long. The DNA of the CDR3 is TGTGCCAGCAGGGCTAGGACTAGCGGCTACAATGAGCAGTTCTTC. Protein sequence: CASRARTSGYNEQFF.

At least ten counts were recorded for this clone. The gene calls are TRBV7-9 and TRBJ2-1, with D possibly being TRBD2 (6 bases). Deletions cut 5 bases from V and 2 bases from J, with 22 bases between. CDR3 length equals 18 residues. Germline V gene data show CDR1 as SEHNR and CDR2 as FQNEAQ (reference sequence). CDR3 nucleotide sequence: TGTGCCAGCAGCCCCCTCCCCCCGGGGGAGTCGGCCTACAATGAGCAGTTCTTC. It is translated as CASSPLPPGESAYNEQFF.

This clone was picked up a small number of times. The chain is built from TRBV4-3 and TRBJ2-5; 12 bases are a match to TRBD2. The CDR3 runs 15 residues. V shed 4 bases and J 7 bases; nucleotides not matched to a gene: 7. Germline V CDR1 and CDR2: LGHNA, YSLEER. CDR3 residues: CASSPSGRGAGTQYF. CDR3 bases: TGCGCCAGCAGCCCTAGCGGGAGGGGCGCGGGGACCCAGTACTTC.

The chain uses TRBV28 and TRBJ2-1, with TRBD2 matching 14 bases. V was clipped by 5 bases and J by 9 bases; unmatched bases: 15. CDR3 length: 18 residues. Per the germline V gene, CDR1 is MDHEN and CDR2 is SYDVKM. Here the CDR3 DNA reads TGTGCCAGCAGTCTGGGACTAGCGGGAGAGGTATTAAAGGGTGAGCAGTTCTTC. Translated: CASSLGLAGEVLKGEQFF.

The rearrangement links TRBV4-3 to TRBJ2-3; TRBD1 is a possible D gene (6 bases). This CDR3 contains 16 residues. Germline-derived CDR1 and CDR2 are LGHNA and YSLEER. Trimming pared 0 bases from V and 2 bases from J, leaving 12 bases between. CDR3 residues: CASSQDWDTDTDTQYF. CDR3 sequence (DNA): TGCGCCAGCAGCCAAGATTGGGACACAGACACAGATACGCAGTATTTT.

In its sample, this clone was seen a few times. V gene TRBV28 combines with J gene TRBJ2-3, with 9 positions matching TRBD1. V shed 6 bases, J shed 8 bases, and the junction held 15 bases outside the gene matches. This CDR3 is built from 16 residues. Germline V gene data show CDR1 as MDHEN and CDR2 as SYDVKM. Here the CDR3 reads CASSQPGQGLVGTQYF. CDR3 DNA: TGTGCCAGCAGCCAACCGGGACAGGGTCTAGTTGGTACGCAGTATTTT.

This clone was counted between two and nine times. This chain joins TRBV7-9 and TRBJ2-1; maybe TRBD2 (6 bases). There are 12 residues in the CDR3. The V gene lost 5 bases and the J gene lost 6 bases, with 8 bases spanning the gap. Germline V lookup: CDR1 SEHNR, CDR2 FQNEAQ (reference sequence). The CDR3 DNA reads TGTGCCAGCAGCGGTAGCGGCAATGAGCAGTTCTTC. Translation gives CASSGSGNEQFF.

This clone showed up many times. The chain combines TRBV7-2 with TRBJ2-2, with 8 bases matching TRBD2. The junction had 2 bases not matched to a gene; V was cut back by 6 bases and J by 5 bases. The CDR3 is 13 residues long. Germline values: CDR1 SGHTA, CDR2 FQGNSA. DNA for the CDR3: TGTGCCAGCAGGTCGGGGGGGACCGGGGAGCTGTTTTTT. Protein product: CASRSGGTGELFF.

This clone has a count of ten or more. This chain connects TRBV29-1 to TRBJ2-3; no definite D call. CDR1 is SQVTM, CDR2 ANQGSEA, per germline. This CDR3 contains 13 residues. Trimming stripped 5 bases from V and 10 bases from J, with 19 bases between. The CDR3: CSVHTIRLGAQYF. As DNA, the CDR3 is TGCAGCGTTCATACGATTCGCCTTGGAGCGCAGTATTTT.

This chain connects TRBV11-1 to TRBJ2-3; tentatively, D is TRBD2 (5 bases). Germline assignment: CDR1 SGHAT and CDR2 FQDESV (reference sequence). There are 14 residues in the CDR3. V lost 6 bases and J lost 2, with 12 bases in between. CDR3 in DNA: TGTGCCAGCAGGAGTTTGAGGGTCACAGATACGCAGTATTTT. Amino acid sequence: CASRSLRVTDTQYF.

In its sample, this clone was seen a few times. V is TRBV7-2 and J is TRBJ2-7; TRBD1 is a possible D gene (6 bases). This CDR3 is 14 amino acids long. Germline V gives CDR1 SGHTA, CDR2 FQGNSA. V was trimmed by 4 bases and J by 7 bases, leaving 17 bases between them. For the CDR3, the DNA is TGTGCCAGCAGCTCAATAGCAGGGGTGGGAGAGCAGTACTTC. Translating gives CASSSIAGVGEQYF. Drawing the rest from reference TRBV7-2 and TRBJ2-7, the complete variable domain is GAGVSQSPSNKVTEKGKDVELRCDPISGHTALYWYRQSLGQGLEFLIYFQGNSAPDKSGLPSDRFSAERTGGSVSTLTIQRTQQEDSAVYLCASSSIAGVGEQYFGPGTRLTVT.

The CDR3 DNA follows: TGTGCCAGCCCCCGGGCCCTTAGGACTAGCCAGACGGGGAATGAGCAGTTCTTC. Encoded protein: CASPRALRTSQTGNEQFF. The chain combines TRBV27 with TRBJ2-1, with 8 positions matching TRBD2. The CDR3 is 18 amino acids. With 8 bases clipped from V and 7 bases from J, the junction kept 22 bases outside the gene matches. From germline, CDR1 is MNHEY and CDR2 SMNVEV (reference sequence).

This clone has a count of ten or more. The chain employs TRBV7-2 and TRBJ2-7, with a tentative D call TRBD1 (5 bases). Trimming shortened V by 5 bases and J by 5 bases, and 19 bases separated the two germline ends. Looked up from germline, CDR1 is SGHTA and CDR2 is FQGNSA. The CDR3 is 15 residues long. For the CDR3, the DNA is TGTGCCAGCAGCGCCCAGCCAGGGTTTAGGGACGAGCAGTACTTC. Translated, it gives CASSAQPGFRDEQYF.

This chain uses TRBV18 with TRBJ2-3, with 8 bases lining up with TRBD1. This CDR3 is 18 amino acids long. The J segment lost 0 bases and the V segment lost 2 bases, leaving 10 bases of the junction unmatched. Germline V CDR1 and CDR2: KGHSH, LQKENI. CDR3 sequence: CASSPEATGVLSTDTQYF. CDR3 DNA: TGTGCCAGCTCACCAGAAGCGACAGGGGTTTTGAGCACAGATACGCAGTATTTT.

This chain's CDR3 is CASSSPSGSEQYF. The DNA of the CDR3 is TGTGCCAGCAGCTCTCCAAGCGGTAGCGAGCAGTACTTC. The chain is built from TRBV11-2 and TRBJ2-7; tentatively, D is TRBD2 (5 bases). The CDR3 runs 13 residues. The V gene's germline CDR1 is SGHAT and CDR2 FQNNGV. V lost 4 bases to trimming and J lost 6 bases, with 13 bases between them.

This clone was detected ten times or more. This chain joins TRBV18 and TRBJ2-1, with D perhaps TRBD1 (5 bases). The CDR3 totals 15 residues. The ends were cut back, 2 bases at V and 4 bases at J, with 12 bases in the middle. CDR1 is KGHSH and CDR2 is LQKENI in the germline V gene. The CDR3 bases are TGTGCCAGCTCACCAGGGGCCTCCCAATACAATGAGCAGTTCTTC. Translated, it gives CASSPGASQYNEQFF.

As concerns this clone: Sequence at one end of the junction differs from germline and may be a read error. The chain recombines TRBV28 with TRBJ1-2; D gene unclear. CDR1 MDHEN and CDR2 SYDVKM come from the germline V gene. The CDR3 sequence is 15 residues long. CDR3 sequence (DNA): TGTGCCAGCAGTTTACAAGCAGTCGCTAACTACGGCTACACCTTC. Encoded protein: CASSLQAVANYGYTF.

This clone was detected a few times. This chain connects TRBV7-3 to TRBJ1-1; TRBD1 agrees at 7 bases. The germline V gene has CDR1 SGHTA and CDR2 FQGTGA. The junction had 12 bases not matched to a gene; V was cut back by 2 bases and J by 3 bases. The CDR3 is made up of 17 amino acids. This CDR3 is CASSLRMTGYTDTEAFF. CDR3 nucleotides: TGTGCCAGCAGCTTACGTATGACAGGGTATACAGACACTGAAGCTTTCTTT.

The chain recombines TRBV11-2 with TRBJ2-7; D gene unclear. Trimming left V 0 bases short and J 3 bases short, with 9 bases between. The germline gives CDR1 SGHAT, CDR2 FQNNGV. This CDR3 has 14 amino acids. DNA for the CDR3: TGTGCCAGCAGCTTAGATGCGCAAGACTACGAGCAGTACTTC. It codes for CASSLDAQDYEQYF.

This clone was counted at least ten times. The chain links TRBV30 to TRBJ1-1; 8 nucleotides agree with TRBD1. This CDR3 comprises 14 residues. CDR1 GTSNPN and CDR2 SVGIG come from the germline V gene (reference sequence). V was clipped by 0 bases and J by 9 bases; unmatched bases: 9. The CDR3 sequence: CAWSVGTGSGKAFF. The CDR3 DNA sequence: TGTGCCTGGAGTGTAGGGACAGGATCGGGGAAAGCTTTCTTT.

This chain links TRBV7-2 with TRBJ2-1; 16 nucleotides align to TRBD2. Germline loops: CDR1 SGHTA, CDR2 FQGNSA. Losses at the gene ends were 8 bases for V and 9 bases for J; bases not matched to a gene: 10. The CDR3 is 16 amino acids. CDR3 in DNA: TGTGCCAGCGGAGGGACGGGACTAGCGGGAGGGAGTGAGCAGTTCTTC. This encodes CASGGTGLAGGSEQFF.